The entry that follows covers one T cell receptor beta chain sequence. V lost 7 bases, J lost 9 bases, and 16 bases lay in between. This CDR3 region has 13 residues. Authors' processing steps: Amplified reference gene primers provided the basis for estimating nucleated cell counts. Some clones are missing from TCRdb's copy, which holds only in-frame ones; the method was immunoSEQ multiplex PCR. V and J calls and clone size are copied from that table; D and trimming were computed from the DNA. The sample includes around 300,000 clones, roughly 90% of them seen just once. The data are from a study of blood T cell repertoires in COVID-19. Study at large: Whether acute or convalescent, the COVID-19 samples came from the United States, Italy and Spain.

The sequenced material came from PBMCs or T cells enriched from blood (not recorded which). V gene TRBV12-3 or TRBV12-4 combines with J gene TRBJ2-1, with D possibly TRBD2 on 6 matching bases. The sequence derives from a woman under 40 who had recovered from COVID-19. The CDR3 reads CASTRRAAGEQFF. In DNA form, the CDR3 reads TGTGCCAGCACCCGGAGGGCGGCCGGTGAGCAGTTCTTC.